The clone carrying this T cell receptor beta chain appeared many times. As yet, its antigen is unknown. The starting material, 2 million PBMCs stored at -80 C, gave rise to the unsorted libraries. These data originate in a study of neurological immune-mediated disorders. Study-level findings and limits: The highest TCR clonal expansion occurred in HTLV-1-associated myelopathy; multiple sclerosis fell below healthy controls.

The method for making cDNA was 5'RACE, and it used 10-nucleotide random UMIs. Using its own MiXCR run on the 5' RACE reads, TCRdb lists one record per CDR3 protein. This sample yields just under 45,000 distinct CDR3 sequences, of which about 13% are seen a single time; around 1.3% belongs to the top ten. V dropped 2 bases and J dropped 5; count of bases not matched to a gene: 8. The CDR3 contains 15 residues. Germline CDR1 and CDR2: SGHRS and YFSETQ. The receptor comes from a female donor in good health. The V call is TRBV5-1, the J call TRBJ1-1; TRBD1 matches 8 bases. The sequenced sample was PBMCs. CDR3 amino acids: CASSFQGAVGTEAFF. In DNA, the CDR3 is TGCGCCAGCAGCTTCCAGGGGGCAGTTGGTACTGAAGCTTTCTTT.